These 5 T cell receptor beta chains originate from one sample sequenced in a study of PD-1 blockade in classical Hodgkin lymphoma (dated by TCRdb to about 2020). What the time point label conveys for this sample: cycle 4 day 1 (C4D1), after less than 7 weeks of nivolumab. Relapse after autologous stem cell transplantation had occurred in all trial patients, and cohorts A, B and C were distinguished by prior brentuximab vedotin exposure. Receptors were amplified or captured by the immunoSEQ multiplex PCR assay. As stored in TCRdb, this immuneACCESS dataset retains in-frame rearrangements with V and J assigned. A fraction of the clones does not appear; measured against another copy, unresolved V genes explain less than half of the discrepancy, and the remainder lacks a known reason. This sample lists 35,000 to 50,000 clones; around two thirds were detected once. Over 3% of the sample is held by the ten biggest clonotypes.

The starting material was peripheral blood mononuclear cells (PBMCs), obtained before the fourth cycle of nivolumab. All receptors derive from a human donor with classical Hodgkin lymphoma.

The chain joins TRBV15 to TRBJ1-4; weak D call: TRBD1 (5 bases). V was trimmed by 6 bases and J by 4 bases, leaving 9 bases between them. The CDR3 totals 13 residues. CDR1 is LNHNV and CDR2 is YYDKDF in the germline V gene (reference sequence). CDR3 nucleotide sequence: TGTGCCACCAGAGGGGTCTTTAATGAAAAACTGTTTTTT. Encoded protein: CATRGVFNEKLFF.

The V and J genes are TRBV21-1 and TRBJ1-6. TRBV21-1 is listed as a pseudogene. This CDR3 is built from 17 residues. CDR3 in amino acids: CASSKKGGISINSPLHF. In nucleotides, the CDR3 is TGTGCCAGCAGCAAAAAGGGCGGGATTTCTATAAATTCACCCCTCCACTTT.

This clone showed up just once. This chain uses TRBV7-9 with TRBJ2-5; D remains unclear. The V end lost 3 bases, the J end lost 5 bases, and 4 bases lay between the germline ends. This CDR3 has 11 amino acids. Per the germline V gene, CDR1 is SEHNR and CDR2 is FQNEAQ (reference sequence). Here the CDR3 reads CASSFGETQYF. The DNA of the CDR3 is TGTGCCAGCAGCTTTGGCGAGACCCAGTACTTC.

This clone was observed a handful of times. The chain uses TRBV5-4 and TRBJ1-1; 11 bases fit TRBD1. The junction had 5 bases not matched to a gene; V was cut back by 4 bases and J by 0 bases. Per germline, CDR1 SGHNT and CDR2 YYREEE (reference sequence). This CDR3 region has 16 residues. CDR3 nucleotides: TGTGCCAGCAGCAGAGGACAGGGGGCCTTGAACACTGAAGCTTTCTTT. Translating gives CASSRGQGALNTEAFF.

The rearrangement joins TRBV11-2 to TRBJ1-1; D gene unclear. V lost 5 bases and J lost 4, with 14 bases in between. CDR3 length equals 14 residues. The germline V gene has CDR1 SGHAT and CDR2 FQNNGV. As DNA, the CDR3 is TGTGCCAGCAGCCTCTTACCGGGTCCCACTGAAGCTTTCTTT. Protein: CASSLLPGPTEAFF.